The 21 T cell receptor beta chains below were found in one sample sequenced in a study of T cells in Graves' hyperthyroidism and ophthalmopathy. Amplified TCR beta CDR3 regions came from RNA transcripts. Researchers ran a first-round RT-PCR on the TCR CDR3 using the HTBI primer set. From the multiplex PCR reads, TCRdb called clonotypes with MiXCR, one entry per CDR3 protein. The sample lists around 620,000 distinct CDR3 sequences, about 16% occurring once. The sequenced sample consisted of blood. These TCRs come from a woman aged 25 to 39 with Graves' hyperthyroidism.

This clonotype was observed a few times. The V and J genes are TRBV19 and TRBJ1-4; the match to TRBD1 covers 9 bases. This CDR3 is 17 amino acids long. The J segment lost 8 bases and the V segment lost 2 bases, leaving 12 bases of the junction unmatched. Germline-derived CDR1 and CDR2 are LNHDA and SQIVND (reference sequence). The CDR3 DNA sequence: TGTGCCAGTAGTATACCGCTCTCGACAGGGGGAGAGGAAAAACTGTTTTTT. It specifies CASSIPLSTGGEEKLFF.

Concerning this clonotype itself: This clone may be a read error of a much larger clone one base away. This chain connects TRBV3-1 to TRBJ2-7; D is perhaps TRBD1 (6 bases). Germline loops: CDR1 LGHDT, CDR2 YNNKEL (reference sequence). This CDR3 contains 16 residues. CDR3 bases: TGTGCCAGCAGCCAAGAAGAAGGTCAGGGGCACGGGGAGCACTACTTC. Protein sequence: CASSQEEGQGHGEHYF.

The sample holds many counts of this clonotype. This chain connects TRBV5-1 to TRBJ2-1; TRBD1 agrees at 10 bases. CDR3 length: 15 amino acids. Germline trimming cut 2 bases from V and 9 bases from J; bases unmatched to any gene: 8. Germline CDR1 and CDR2: SGHRS and YFSETQ. CDR3 sequence reads: CASSFWDRGLGEQFF. CDR3 coding DNA: TGCGCCAGCAGCTTTTGGGACAGGGGTTTAGGTGAGCAGTTCTTC.

This clonotype showed up many times. The genes are TRBV6-1 and TRBJ1-2; 7 positions match TRBD1. Trimming cost V 2 bases and J 8 bases; bases outside gene matches: 5. The germline gives CDR1 MNHNS, CDR2 SASEGT. There are 13 residues in the CDR3. The chain's CDR3 is CASSEQGVNGYTF. The CDR3 DNA is TGTGCCAGCAGTGAACAGGGGGTGAACGGCTACACCTTC.

The rearrangement links TRBV6-1 to TRBJ1-1; the D gene is possibly TRBD1 (5 bases). Germline values: CDR1 MNHNS, CDR2 SASEGT. The CDR3 consists of 14 residues. V dropped 5 bases and J dropped 5 bases, with 15 bases sitting between them. The CDR3 here is CASSWDWMYTEAFF. CDR3 nucleotide sequence: TGTGCCAGCAGTTGGGACTGGATGTATACTGAAGCTTTCTTT.

This clonotype has a handful of counts. The chain carries TRBV6-2 or TRBV6-3 and TRBJ2-2; no firm D call. CDR1 and CDR2 from the germline V gene are MNHEY and SVGEGT. The CDR3 is 14 residues long. The ends were cut back, 4 bases at V and 2 bases at J, with 8 bases in the middle. CDR3 protein: CASSSRLNTGELFF. Here the CDR3 DNA reads TGTGCCAGCAGTTCTCGGTTAAACACCGGGGAGCTGTTTTTT.

This clonotype was seen at least ten times. This chain links TRBV7-9 with TRBJ2-2; 7 bases line up with TRBD1. J gave up 0 bases and V 2 bases, and 6 bases lay outside the gene matches. The CDR3 is 17 residues long. Looked up from germline, CDR1 is SEHNR and CDR2 is FQNEAQ (reference sequence). CDR3 DNA: TGTGCCAGCAGCTTAAACGGTGGACAGGCGAACACCGGGGAGCTGTTTTTT. This encodes CASSLNGGQANTGELFF.

This clonotype was counted at least ten times. The V call is TRBV12-3 or TRBV12-4, the J call TRBJ2-3; D is perhaps TRBD2 (6 bases). With 6 bases removed from V and 3 bases from J, the gap between germline ends came to 31 bases. The CDR3 has 20 amino acids. CDR3 bases: TGTGCCAGCAGGAGCGGTCGCGGGACGGACGTCAACCAGTTTACAGATACGCAGTATTTT. Its translation is CASRSGRGTDVNQFTDTQYF.

This clonotype was observed at least ten times. This chain links TRBV20-1 with TRBJ2-7; 8 bases are a match to TRBD2. Unmatched junction bases numbered 9, after V lost 6 bases and J lost 5 bases. CDR3 length: 13 amino acids. Germline V gene data show CDR1 as DFQATT and CDR2 as SNEGSKA (reference sequence). The CDR3: CSARTGGADEQYF. CDR3 DNA sequence: TGCAGTGCCCGAACGGGGGGGGCTGACGAGCAGTACTTC.

At least ten counts were recorded for this clonotype. This chain connects TRBV3-1 to TRBJ2-5; D not certain. With 0 bases removed from V and 1 base from J, the gap between germline ends came to 12 bases. CDR1 LGHDT and CDR2 YNNKEL come from the germline V gene (reference sequence). This CDR3 has 16 amino acids. Written as DNA, the CDR3 is TGTGCCAGCAGCCAAGATTCCGGCGGAAGCCAAGAGACCCAGTACTTC. Its protein is CASSQDSGGSQETQYF.

There are many counts of this clonotype. The CDR3 DNA reads TGTGCCAGCAGCTTAGCGTGGCAGGTCGCTTACGAGCAGTACTTC. Translating it yields CASSLAWQVAYEQYF. This chain connects TRBV7-2 to TRBJ2-7, with D unclear. CDR3 length equals 15 residues. The V and J ends lost 0 bases and 4 bases respectively, with 13 bases between them. Germline V gene sequence: CDR1 SGHTA, CDR2 FQGNSA.

This clonotype has only a few counts. J is TRBJ1-1 and V is TRBV12-5; 7 bases match TRBD1. The CDR3 covers 13 residues. The V segment lost 7 bases and the J segment 3 bases; nucleotides outside the gene matches: 5. Germline assignment: CDR1 LGHNT and CDR2 FRNRAP. The chain's CDR3 is CASVQRGHTEAFF. The CDR3 nucleotides read TGTGCTAGTGTCCAGAGGGGGCACACTGAAGCTTTCTTT.

Many counts were recorded for this clonotype. The rearrangement uses TRBV28 and TRBJ2-7; perhaps TRBD1 as D (6 bases). Trimming removed 3 bases from V and 4 bases from J, with 10 bases in between. CDR3 length: 13 residues. Germline CDR1 MDHEN, CDR2 SYDVKM. The CDR3, as DNA: TGTGCCAGCAGTTTCAGGGGCCTGTACGAGCAGTACTTC. Encoded protein: CASSFRGLYEQYF.

This clonotype was counted a few times. CDR3 loop: CASSQQSPGLGTDTQYF. The CDR3 nucleotides read TGTGCCAGCAGCCAACAGTCCCCCGGGCTAGGCACAGATACGCAGTATTTT. The rearrangement links TRBV3-1 to TRBJ2-3; D ambiguous. The V end was cut by 2 bases, the J end by 1 base, with 16 bases between. The CDR3 is 17 residues long. CDR1 is LGHDT, CDR2 YNNKEL, per germline (reference sequence).

This chain links TRBV5-4 with TRBJ2-2; D unresolved. Trimming took 5 bases from V and 6 from J, leaving 11 bases between them. Germline assignment: CDR1 SGHNT and CDR2 YYREEE (reference sequence). This CDR3 contains 13 residues. The DNA of the CDR3 is TGTGCCAGCAGTTCTCGTAGCCCCGGGGAGCTGTTTTTT. Translating it yields CASSSRSPGELFF.

This clonotype was counted ten times or more. This sequence joins TRBV6-1 and TRBJ1-1, with unresolved D. The CDR3 totals 11 residues. The germline gives CDR1 MNHNS, CDR2 SASEGT. The V end was cut by 8 bases, the J end by 0 bases, with 4 bases between. The CDR3 bases are TGTGCCAGCGAACTGAACACTGAAGCTTTCTTT. Its translation: CASELNTEAFF.

This clonotype has a count of ten or more. The chain combines TRBV27 with TRBJ2-1; D is perhaps TRBD1 or TRBD2 (5 bases each). There are 14 residues in the CDR3. V lost 4 bases to trimming and J lost 4 bases, with 11 bases between them. Germline values: CDR1 MNHEY, CDR2 SMNVEV (reference sequence). As DNA, the CDR3 is TGTGCCAGCAGTTCTGGGACGTCGTACAATGAGCAGTTCTTC. Amino acid sequence: CASSSGTSYNEQFF.

CDR3: CASSSDSAGNTIYF. For the CDR3, the DNA is TGTGCCAGCAGTAGCGACAGTGCTGGAAACACCATATATTTT. J is TRBJ1-3 and V is TRBV28, with D maybe TRBD1 (5 bases). This CDR3 comprises 14 residues. V was pared by 5 bases and J by 2 bases, with 10 bases between. Germline V gene data show CDR1 as MDHEN and CDR2 as SYDVKM.

This clonotype was counted ten times or more. V usage is TRBV28 and J usage is TRBJ1-1; D gene ambiguous. Germline loops: CDR1 MDHEN, CDR2 SYDVKM. The CDR3 consists of 12 residues. Trimming stripped 6 bases from V and 1 base from J, with 6 bases between. Written as DNA, the CDR3 is TGTGCCAGCAGAGAGAGGAACACTGAAGCTTTCTTT. Translating it yields CASRERNTEAFF.

This clonotype came up many times. The chain employs TRBV28 and TRBJ1-2; D remains ambiguous. CDR3 size: 16 residues. V lost 4 bases and J lost 3, with 18 bases in between. Germline V gene data show CDR1 as MDHEN and CDR2 as SYDVKM. CDR3 sequence reads: CASSYPPGRTDYGYTF. CDR3 nucleotides: TGTGCCAGCAGTTACCCCCCCGGGAGGACGGACTATGGCTACACCTTC.

On this clonotype: This may be a read error: a much more frequent sequence differs by one nucleotide. The genes are TRBV6-2 or TRBV6-3 and TRBJ2-5; D possibly corresponds to TRBD1 (5 bases). The last part of the DNA fits TRBJ2-1 better; the J call may be wrong. Looked up from germline, CDR1 is MNHEY and CDR2 is SVGEGT. The CDR3 is made up of 14 amino acids. CDR3 region: CASSYVRGQETQFF. The CDR3 nucleotides are TGTGCCAGCAGTTACGTAAGGGGCCAAGAGACCCAGTTCTTC.